Here is one TCR beta chain with its context. Germline CDR1 is SGHVS and CDR2 is FQNEAQ. J was trimmed by 6 bases and V by 4 bases; bases with no gene match: 4. The CDR3 is 15 residues long. The data stem from a study of blood T cell repertoires in COVID-19. Study overall: Sources were T cells, B-cell-depleted T cells, or PBMCs; the material itself was cDNA or gDNA.

The cohort comprised adults aged 18 to 89 years residing in 20 to 30 US areas. The data were produced by immunoSEQ multiplex PCR, yet TCRdb's version contains in-frame clones alone and is incomplete. The table records over 250,000 clones, roughly 90% of them present only once. The rearrangement joins TRBV7-8 to TRBJ2-1, with TRBD2 matching 12 bases. This sequence originates from a woman aged 18-35 years who had recovered from COVID-19. Sequences were obtained from PBMCs or T cells enriched from blood (not recorded which). The CDR3 region is CASSSTSGGANEQFF. CDR3 nucleotides: TGTGCCAGCAGCTCGACTAGCGGGGGCGCCAATGAGCAGTTCTTC.